This T cell receptor (beta chain) was sequenced for a study of blood T cell repertoires in COVID-19 (dated by TCRdb to the early 2020s). Study-level background: Samples covering the acute and convalescent phases of COVID-19 were provided by collaborators in the United States, Italy and Spain. Sample metadata almost always included a de-identified subject ID, COVID-19 status, age in years and sex. HLA class I and class II types, where available, came from metadata supplied by the sample provider rather than from assay-based typing. Samples were obtained from the ongoing ImmuneRACE study (first 160 participants) and from approximately 1,200 subjects provided by 6 global collaborators. The dataset comprised deeply sampled blood TCRbeta repertoires from subjects exposed to, actively infected with, or recovered from COVID-19. A freely available public database, intended as a resource for researchers studying the immune response to SARS-CoV-2, is where the repertoires were released. The material from the prospective study consisted of cDNA or gDNA derived from T cells, B-cell-depleted T cells, or PBMCs. The full study reports these points: The amount of clinical and demographic metadata varied by source and participant and was provided uncurated.

Whole blood was collected in K2EDTA tubes by collaborating institutions according to the institutions' own protocols. Collaborator samples were shipped for TCRbeta analysis as frozen whole blood, isolated PBMCs, or DNA extracted from either sample type. In this sample, this clone turned up a few times. Its binding antigen is unknown. No base quality values were provided; no much bigger clone lies one nucleotide off. The junction carries 10 bases between V and J, which are trimmed by 0 bases and 12 bases respectively. From the cysteine up to the phenylalanine, the CDR3 has a length of 12 residues. The retained sequence is limited to the CDR3, 36 bases, with the frame set at the first base. CDR1 is given as LNHNV and CDR2 as YYDKDF, both from the germline V gene (reference sequence). TCRbeta CDR3 regions were amplified from genomic DNA by means of the immunoSEQ Assay, a bias-controlled multiplex PCR. Under the source paper's analysis protocol: The number of nucleated cells in each sample was estimated by amplification of reference gene primers within the assay. To quantify the absolute abundance of each unique TCRbeta CDR3 rearrangement, sequence reads were collapsed and filtered. For each sample, productive Simpson clonality was calculated as the square root of Simpson's diversity index across productive rearrangements. TCRdb retrieved this table from immuneACCESS and kept in-frame rearrangements only. Not all clones are present; in checked studies, unresolved V genes account for under half, and no reason is known for the remainder. From that table come the V and J calls and clone size; the DNA was used to work out D and trimming. A total of 85,000 to 110,000 clones appear in this sample, 89% of them only once. 17% of the sample rests with the top ten.

What was sequenced was peripheral blood. Recombination linked TRBV15 to TRBJ2-3, with a tentative D gene TRBD2 over 5 matching bases. This receptor was obtained from a woman of 80 years or more in a cohort sampled during active COVID-19. Read as DNA, the sequence is TGTGCCACCAGCAGAGATCGGAGACTACAGTATTTT. Its product reads: CATSRDRRLQYF.